This entry concerns a single TCR beta chain. Its antigen is as yet unknown. This record belongs to a study of cytomegalovirus exposure and HLA in healthy donors. Study-wide results and caveats: V- and J-gene trimming in TCR beta was tied to a missense DCLRE1C variant by an analysis performed later.

The V segment lost 8 bases and the J segment 4 bases; nucleotides outside the gene matches: 11. The CDR3 length is 15 residues. Germline V gene data show CDR1 as SNHLY and CDR2 as FYNNEI. PCR employed 60 Vbeta and 13 Jbeta primers. The data were produced by immunoSEQ multiplex PCR, yet TCRdb's version contains in-frame clones alone and is incomplete. Of 150,000 to 200,000 clones in the sample, roughly 80% were seen once. The V gene is TRBV2, the J gene TRBJ2-7; 10 positions agree with TRBD1. The specimen sequenced was PBMCs. This TCR came from a male donor in good health and CMV-seronegative. CDR3 in DNA: TGTGCCAGCCAAGGACAGGGGGTCTCAGGATACGAGCAGTACTTC. It is translated as CASQGQGVSGYEQYF. Full variable domain (remainder filled in from reference TRBV2 and TRBJ2-7): EPEVTQTPSHQVTQMGQEVILRCVPISNHLYFYWYRQILGQKVEFLVSFYNNEISEKSEIFDDQFSVERPDGSNFTLKIRSTKLEDSAMYFCASQGQGVSGYEQYFGPGTRLTVT.